The 28 T cell receptor beta chains in this list originate from one sample, sequenced in a study of cytomegalovirus exposure and HLA in healthy donors. Primers included in the PCR were 60 Vbeta and 13 Jbeta primers. Libraries were prepared by immunoSEQ multiplex PCR; TCRdb keeps only in-frame clonotypes and omits some of them. The sample shows some 70,000 clones, under 80% of them seen only once. Sequenced material: PBMCs. The source of these receptors is a male donor in good health and CMV-seropositive.

This chain links TRBV7-9 with TRBJ2-5, with TRBD2 as a possible D gene (6 bases). The CDR3 consists of 13 residues. CDR1 and CDR2 from the germline V gene are SEHNR and FQNEAQ (reference sequence). V shed 3 bases and J shed 1 base, with 6 bases lying between them. CDR3 amino acids: CASSFGGQETQYF. CDR3 sequence (DNA): TGTGCCAGCAGCTTCGGGGGCCAAGAGACCCAGTACTTC.

This clone was seen a few times. V is TRBV5-6 and J is TRBJ2-1; TRBD2 is a possible D gene (6 bases). Germline V gene sequence: CDR1 SGHDT, CDR2 YYEEEE. The CDR3 is 15 amino acids. V was clipped by 0 bases and J by 0 bases, with 7 bases between them. For the CDR3, the DNA is TGTGCCAGCAGCTTGGGACTAGGCTCCTACAATGAGCAGTTCTTC. Translation gives CASSLGLGSYNEQFF. Full variable domain (missing parts from reference TRBV5-6 and TRBJ2-1): DAGVTQSPTHLIKTRGQQVTLRCSPKSGHDTVSWYQQALGQGPQFIFQYYEEEERQRGNFPDRFSGHQFPNYSSELNVNALLLGDSALYLCASSLGLGSYNEQFFGPGTRLTVL.

Notes on this clone: Distinct nucleotide sequences in the sample also encode this CDR3. The chain is built from TRBV20-1 and TRBJ2-7, with D uncertain. The CDR3 has 11 residues. Germline CDR1 reads DFQATT; CDR2 reads SNEGSKA (reference sequence). V was shortened by 0 bases and J by 3 bases, with 3 bases between the two germline ends. CDR3 protein: CSARDLYEQYF. For the CDR3, the DNA is TGCAGTGCTAGAGATCTCTACGAGCAGTACTTC.

The chain recombines TRBV5-4 with TRBJ2-1; the D gene is possibly TRBD2 (6 bases). This CDR3 has 16 residues. Trimming cost V 0 bases and J 5 bases, with 15 bases left between them. Germline values: CDR1 SGHNT, CDR2 YYREEE (reference sequence). The CDR3 DNA is TGTGCCAGCAGCTTGGGCTCGACTAGAGGGAACAATGAGCAGTTCTTC. Translated: CASSLGSTRGNNEQFF. The variable domain in full, completed from reference TRBV5-4 and TRBJ2-1, reads ETGVTQSPTHLIKTRGQQVTLRCSSQSGHNTVSWYQQALGQGPQFIFQYYREEENGRGNFPPRFSGLQFPNYSSELNVNALELDDSALYLCASSLGSTRGNNEQFFGPGTRLTVL.

The chain employs TRBV19 and TRBJ1-4; perhaps TRBD1 as D (5 bases). Germline values: CDR1 LNHDA, CDR2 SQIVND (reference sequence). Trimming removed 8 bases from V and 5 bases from J, with 15 bases in between. The CDR3 is made up of 14 amino acids. CDR3 bases: TGTGCCAGTTCCAAGGGGTGGCCAAATGAAAAACTGTTTTTT. It encodes CASSKGWPNEKLFF.

V usage is TRBV19 and J usage is TRBJ2-1; 11 nucleotides agree with TRBD2. Losses at the gene ends were 1 base for V and 3 bases for J; bases not matched to a gene: 5. CDR1 and CDR2 from the germline V gene are LNHDA and SQIVND (reference sequence). This CDR3 comprises 17 residues. The CDR3: CASSIAPGTSGYNEQFF. DNA of the CDR3: TGTGCCAGTAGTATAGCGCCCGGGACTAGCGGCTACAATGAGCAGTTCTTC.

The rearrangement joins TRBV6-4 to TRBJ1-2, with TRBD1 matching 9 bases. The germline V gene has CDR1 MRHNA and CDR2 SNTAGT. CDR3 length: 13 residues. Losses at the gene ends were 2 bases for V and 6 bases for J; bases not matched to a gene: 1. CDR3 region: CASSDGQGNGYTF. CDR3 nucleotide sequence: TGTGCCAGCAGTGACGGACAGGGGAATGGCTACACCTTC.

The chain links TRBV29-1 to TRBJ2-5; 9 bases align to TRBD1. TRBJ2-7 matches the DNA end more closely, so the J call is doubtful. The CDR3 has 16 residues. The V gene's germline CDR1 is SQVTM and CDR2 ANQGSEA. The DNA for the CDR3 is TGCAGCGTTGAAGATTCGGACAGGGGAGGAAACTACGAGCAGTACTTC. It encodes CSVEDSDRGGNYEQYF.

This clone was recorded a few times. CDR3 in DNA: TGTGCCTGGAGTATCGCGGACAGATTACTGTTTTTT. Translating it yields CAWSIADRLLFF. This chain joins TRBV30 and TRBJ1-4; TRBD1 is a possible D gene (6 bases). The CDR3 covers 12 residues. V was shortened by 2 bases and J by 13 bases, with 14 bases between the two germline ends. Germline values: CDR1 GTSNPN, CDR2 SVGIG (reference sequence).

The CDR3, as DNA: TGTGCCAGCAGGCCTACAGGGGGTGCGGAGACCCAGTACTTC. Its protein product is CASRPTGGAETQYF. This sequence joins TRBV7-9 and TRBJ2-5; 8 bases line up with TRBD1. The CDR3 spans 14 residues. Germline V gives CDR1 SEHNR, CDR2 FQNEAQ (reference sequence). The ends lost 6 bases at V and 5 bases at J; junction bases unmatched: 8.

In this sample, this clone turned up once. The chain employs TRBV6-1 and TRBJ2-7, with D perhaps matching TRBD2 (5 bases). The CDR3 spans 13 residues. Germline CDR1 MNHNS, CDR2 SASEGT. Trimming cost V 4 bases and J 4 bases, with 11 bases left between them. CDR3 amino acids: CASSVYRDYEQYF. The CDR3 DNA reads TGTGCCAGCAGTGTCTATCGGGATTACGAGCAGTACTTC.

The chain joins TRBV7-9 to TRBJ1-3; possible D gene TRBD1, 5 bases. Germline CDR1 reads SEHNR; CDR2 reads FQNEAQ (reference sequence). Trimming took 3 bases from V and 0 from J, leaving 9 bases between them. The CDR3 runs to 15 residues. Written as DNA, the CDR3 is TGTGCCAGCAGCTTCGACAGAATCTCTGGAAACACCATATATTTT. This codes for CASSFDRISGNTIYF.

V and J are TRBV7-9 and TRBJ1-1; TRBD1 is a possible D gene (5 bases). Per germline, CDR1 SEHNR and CDR2 FQNEAQ (reference sequence). The germline V and J ends were trimmed by 3 bases and 3 bases, with 11 bases remaining between them. The CDR3 extends over 14 amino acids. This CDR3 reads CASSLGLGHTEAFF. CDR3 in DNA: TGTGCCAGCAGCTTGGGTCTGGGGCACACTGAAGCTTTCTTT.

The count of this clone is one. This sequence joins TRBV6-5 and TRBJ2-7; unclear D gene. This CDR3 has 13 amino acids. The V and J ends lost 6 bases and 7 bases respectively, with 16 bases between them. CDR1 MNHEY and CDR2 SVGAGI come from the germline V gene. CDR3 in DNA: TGTGCCAGCAGCCCCCCCACTTTAGCAGAGCAGTACTTC. Translating it yields CASSPPTLAEQYF.

CDR3 nucleotide sequence: TGTGCCAGCAGCTTAGACTATCGTAGAGGCAATCAGCCCCAGCATTTT. It encodes CASSLDYRRGNQPQHF. The rearrangement uses TRBV11-2 and TRBJ1-5; no clear D gene. Germline V gene lookup returns CDR1 SGHAT and CDR2 FQNNGV. There are 16 residues in the CDR3. V lost 0 bases and J lost 2, with 11 bases in between. The whole variable domain, filled in from reference TRBV11-2 and TRBJ1-5, reads EAGVAQSPRYKIIEKRQSVAFWCNPISGHATLYWYQQILGQGPKLLIQFQNNGVVDDSQLPKDRFSAERLKGVDSTLKIQPAKLEDSAVYLCASSLDYRRGNQPQHFGDGTRLSIL.

This clone appeared once. The J gene is TRBJ1-2, the V gene TRBV10-1; TRBD1 is a possible D gene (6 bases). Germline CDR1 WNHNN, CDR2 SYGVQD (reference sequence). The V end was cut by 6 bases, the J end by 4 bases, with 15 bases between. The CDR3 spans 14 residues. DNA for the CDR3: TGCGCCAGCAGCCCCGGACAGACGACCTATGGCTACACCTTC. Its protein product is CASSPGQTTYGYTF.

The chain joins TRBV10-3 to TRBJ2-3, with D possibly TRBD1 on 8 matching bases. The CDR3 is made up of 14 amino acids. Germline V CDR1 and CDR2: ENHRY, SYGVKD. V lost 10 bases to trimming and J lost 4 bases, with 18 bases between them. The CDR3 is CATKDREGADTQYF. The DNA of the CDR3 is TGTGCCACCAAGGACAGGGAGGGGGCAGATACGCAGTATTTT.

The chain couples TRBV12-5 to TRBJ2-3; a weak D match, TRBD2 (6 bases). The CDR3 length is 13 residues. Germline CDR1 is LGHNT and CDR2 is FRNRAP. Trimming left V 7 bases short and J 2 bases short, with 10 bases between. In DNA, the CDR3 is TGTGCTAGTGCGCCGCGGGACACAGATACGCAGTATTTT. Its protein is CASAPRDTDTQYF.

The sample holds one count of this clone. The chain is built from TRBV7-2 and TRBJ2-7, with D tentatively TRBD2 (5 bases). The CDR3 is made up of 13 amino acids. The germline CDR1 and CDR2 sequences are SGHTA and FQGNSA. V lost 5 bases and J 1 base, leaving 9 bases between the germline ends. CDR3 sequence: CASSQDWSYEQYF. Here the CDR3 DNA reads TGTGCCAGCAGCCAGGACTGGTCCTACGAGCAGTACTTC.

The V call is TRBV7-2, the J call TRBJ2-5; no clear D gene. The CDR3 runs to 14 residues. V was shortened by 2 bases and J by 0 bases, with 7 bases between the two germline ends. The germline V gene encodes CDR1 SGHTA and CDR2 FQGNSA. CDR3 in DNA: TGTGCCAGCAGCTTAAACGGGTACCAAGAGACCCAGTACTTC. Translated, it gives CASSLNGYQETQYF.

The J gene is TRBJ2-3, the V gene TRBV29-1; D is ambiguous. The CDR3 extends over 14 amino acids. Trimming shortened V by 7 bases and J by 2 bases, and 16 bases separated the two germline ends. The germline CDR1 and CDR2 sequences are SQVTM and ANQGSEA. This CDR3 reads CSGMRTGFTDTQYF. CDR3 in DNA: TGCAGCGGGATGCGTACCGGGTTCACAGATACGCAGTATTTT.

About this clone itself: Only one base separates this from a far larger clonotype, so it likely reflects a read error. The same CDR3 also results from other DNA sequences found in this sample. CDR3 bases: TGTTCCAGCAGCTTAATGGGACTAGCGGGAGACGGTGAGCAGTTCTTC. Protein sequence: CSSSLMGLAGDGEQFF. The chain recombines TRBV7-3 with TRBJ2-1, with 14 bases identical to TRBD2. CDR1 SGHTA and CDR2 FQGTGA come from the germline V gene. CDR3 length: 16 residues.

Notes on this clone: Other nucleotide sequences in the sample specify the same CDR3. This chain links TRBV7-9 with TRBJ1-6; perhaps TRBD1 as D (6 bases). The CDR3 contains 14 residues. In germline, CDR1 is SEHNR, CDR2 FQNEAQ (reference sequence). Trimming left V 4 bases short and J 5 bases short, with 9 bases between. The CDR3 sequence: CASSSTGHNSPLHF. In nucleotides, the CDR3 is TGTGCCAGCAGCTCGACAGGACATAATTCACCCCTCCACTTT.

This clone has more than one count but fewer than ten. The chain employs TRBV19 and TRBJ2-3; no firm D call. Germline V gives CDR1 LNHDA, CDR2 SQIVND (reference sequence). This CDR3 contains 15 residues. Trimming removed 8 bases from V and 2 bases from J, with 17 bases in between. CDR3 sequence: CASSKTPTLTDTQYF. Written as DNA, the CDR3 is TGTGCCAGTTCGAAAACCCCGACACTCACAGATACGCAGTATTTT.

The chain uses TRBV6-4 and TRBJ2-2; no clear D gene. V lost 4 bases, J lost 4 bases, and 7 bases lay in between. This CDR3 is 13 amino acids long. CDR1 is MRHNA and CDR2 is SNTAGT in the germline V gene. The CDR3 DNA sequence: TGTGCCAGCAGTGCTGTCCCCACCGGGGAGCTGTTTTTT. Amino acids: CASSAVPTGELFF.

The chain links TRBV5-5 to TRBJ2-7; 8 positions match TRBD2. Trimming removed 2 bases from V and 6 bases from J; junction bases left unmatched: 10. In germline, CDR1 is SGHKS, CDR2 YYEKEE (reference sequence). This CDR3 has 15 residues. DNA of the CDR3: TGTGCCAGCAGCTTTAGGAGAGCGGGAGAGGGCGAGCAGTACTTC. Amino acids: CASSFRRAGEGEQYF.

The chain joins TRBV7-2 to TRBJ2-3; 8 nucleotides agree with TRBD1. The V gene's germline CDR1 is SGHTA and CDR2 FQGNSA. The CDR3 runs to 12 residues. V was clipped by 1 base and J by 12 bases; unmatched bases: 3. DNA for the CDR3: TGTGCCAGCAGCTTAGGGGACAGGTTACAGTATTTT. Residues: CASSLGDRLQYF.

This clone was counted only a few times. The rearrangement joins TRBV6-5 to TRBJ1-1; the D is unclear. Trimming took 2 bases from V and 4 from J, leaving 8 bases between them. The CDR3 runs to 13 residues. The germline CDR1 and CDR2 sequences are MNHEY and SVGAGI. CDR3 DNA: TGTGCCAGCAGTTACGGGCAGACCACTGAAGCTTTCTTT. It is translated as CASSYGQTTEAFF.